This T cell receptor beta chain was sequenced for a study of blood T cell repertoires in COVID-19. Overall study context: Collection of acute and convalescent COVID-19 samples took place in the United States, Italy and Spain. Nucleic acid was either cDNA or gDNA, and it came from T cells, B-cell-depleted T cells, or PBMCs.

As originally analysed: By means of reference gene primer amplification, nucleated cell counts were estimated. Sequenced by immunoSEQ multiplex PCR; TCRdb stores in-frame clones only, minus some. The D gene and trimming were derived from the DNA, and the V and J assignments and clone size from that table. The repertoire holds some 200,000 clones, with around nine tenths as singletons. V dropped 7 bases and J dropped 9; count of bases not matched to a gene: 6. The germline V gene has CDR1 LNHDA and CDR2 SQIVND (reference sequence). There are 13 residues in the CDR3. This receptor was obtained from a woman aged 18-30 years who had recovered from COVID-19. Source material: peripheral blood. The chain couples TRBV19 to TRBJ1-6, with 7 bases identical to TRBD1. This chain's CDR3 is CASNRDRASPLHF. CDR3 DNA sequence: TGTGCCAGTAATCGAGACAGGGCTTCACCCCTCCACTTT.